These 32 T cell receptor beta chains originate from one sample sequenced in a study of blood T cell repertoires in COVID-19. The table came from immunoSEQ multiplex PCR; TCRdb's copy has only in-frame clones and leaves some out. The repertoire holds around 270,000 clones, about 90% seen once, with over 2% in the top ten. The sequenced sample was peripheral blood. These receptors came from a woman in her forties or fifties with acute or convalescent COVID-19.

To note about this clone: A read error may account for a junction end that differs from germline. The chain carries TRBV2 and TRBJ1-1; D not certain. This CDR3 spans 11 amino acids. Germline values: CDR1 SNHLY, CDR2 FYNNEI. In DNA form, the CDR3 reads TGTGCCAGCAGGGAAGCGGCGGCCGCTTTCTTT. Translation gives CASREAAAAFF.

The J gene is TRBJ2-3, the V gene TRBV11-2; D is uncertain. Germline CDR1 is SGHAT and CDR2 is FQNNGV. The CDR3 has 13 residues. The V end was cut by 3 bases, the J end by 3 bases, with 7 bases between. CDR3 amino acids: CASSFSITDTQYF. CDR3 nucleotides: TGTGCCAGCAGCTTTAGTATTACAGATACGCAGTATTTT.

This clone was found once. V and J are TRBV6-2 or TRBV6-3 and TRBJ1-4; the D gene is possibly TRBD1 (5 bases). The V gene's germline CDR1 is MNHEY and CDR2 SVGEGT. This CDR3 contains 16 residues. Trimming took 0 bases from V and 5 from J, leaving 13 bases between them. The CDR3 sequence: CASSYSRGTGNEKLFF. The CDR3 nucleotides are TGTGCCAGCAGTTACTCGCGCGGGACGGGGAATGAAAAACTGTTTTTT.

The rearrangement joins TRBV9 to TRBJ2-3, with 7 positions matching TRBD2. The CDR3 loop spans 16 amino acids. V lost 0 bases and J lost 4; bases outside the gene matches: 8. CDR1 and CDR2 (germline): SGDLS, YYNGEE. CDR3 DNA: TGTGCCAGCAGCGTAGCCGGAGGGAGGGCCGCAGATACGCAGTATTTT. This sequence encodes CASSVAGGRAADTQYF. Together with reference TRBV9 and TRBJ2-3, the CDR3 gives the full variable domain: DSGVTQTPKHLITATGQRVTLRCSPRSGDLSVYWYQQSLDQGLQFLIQYYNGEERAKGNILERFSAQQFPDLHSELNLSSLELGDSALYFCASSVAGGRAADTQYFGPGTRLTVL.

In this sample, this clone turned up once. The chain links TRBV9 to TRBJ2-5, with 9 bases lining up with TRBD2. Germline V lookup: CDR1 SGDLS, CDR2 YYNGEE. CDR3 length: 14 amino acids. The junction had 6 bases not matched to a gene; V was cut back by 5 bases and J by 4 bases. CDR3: CASSLAGGIETQYF. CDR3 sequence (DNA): TGTGCCAGCAGTCTCGCGGGAGGGATAGAGACCCAGTACTTC.

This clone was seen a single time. This chain's CDR3 is CASRRQGINQPQHF. The CDR3 coding sequence is TGTGCCAGTAGGCGACAGGGGATCAATCAGCCCCAGCATTTT. V gene TRBV19 combines with J gene TRBJ1-5; 8 bases agree with TRBD1. CDR3 size: 14 residues. Germline loops: CDR1 LNHDA, CDR2 SQIVND (reference sequence). The junction had 4 bases not matched to a gene; V was cut back by 6 bases and J by 3 bases.

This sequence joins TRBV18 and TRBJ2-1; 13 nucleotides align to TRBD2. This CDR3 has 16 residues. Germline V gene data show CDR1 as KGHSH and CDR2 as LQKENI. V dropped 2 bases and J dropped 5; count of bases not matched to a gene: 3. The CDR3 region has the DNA TGTGCCAGCTCACCATGGGGACTAGCGGGGAACAATGAGCAGTTCTTC. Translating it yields CASSPWGLAGNNEQFF. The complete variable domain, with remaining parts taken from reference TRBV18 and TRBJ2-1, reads NAGVMQNPRHLVRRRGQEARLRCSPMKGHSHVYWYRQLPEEGLKFMVYLQKENIIDESGMPKERFSAEFPKEGPSILRIQQVVRGDSAAYFCASSPWGLAGNNEQFFGPGTRLTVL.

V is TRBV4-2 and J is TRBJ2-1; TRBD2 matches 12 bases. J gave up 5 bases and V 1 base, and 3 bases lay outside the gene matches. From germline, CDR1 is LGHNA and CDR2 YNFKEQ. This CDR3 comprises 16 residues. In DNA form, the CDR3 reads TGTGCCAGCAGCCAAGTTGGACTAGCGGGAAACAATGAGCAGTTCTTC. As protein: CASSQVGLAGNNEQFF.

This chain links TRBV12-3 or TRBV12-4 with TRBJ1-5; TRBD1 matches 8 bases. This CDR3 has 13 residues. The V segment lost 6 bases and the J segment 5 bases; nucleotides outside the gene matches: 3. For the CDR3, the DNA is TGTGCCAGCAGATCAGGGGGCTATCAGCCCCAGCATTTT. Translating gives CASRSGGYQPQHF.

Written as DNA, the CDR3 is TGTGCCAGCAGTGAACTCAGGGACAGGGTAATACGGGACGAGCAGTACTTC. Translating it yields CASSELRDRVIRDEQYF. The chain recombines TRBV6-1 with TRBJ2-7; 9 bases match TRBD1. The V gene's germline CDR1 is MNHNS and CDR2 SASEGT. V shed 2 bases, J shed 5 bases, and the junction held 13 bases outside the gene matches. This CDR3 contains 17 residues.

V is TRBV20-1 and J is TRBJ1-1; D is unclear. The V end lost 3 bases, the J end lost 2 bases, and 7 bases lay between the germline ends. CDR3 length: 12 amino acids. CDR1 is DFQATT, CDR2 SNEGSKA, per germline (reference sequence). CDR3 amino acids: CSASLTNTEAFF. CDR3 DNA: TGCAGTGCTAGTCTGACAAACACTGAAGCTTTCTTT.

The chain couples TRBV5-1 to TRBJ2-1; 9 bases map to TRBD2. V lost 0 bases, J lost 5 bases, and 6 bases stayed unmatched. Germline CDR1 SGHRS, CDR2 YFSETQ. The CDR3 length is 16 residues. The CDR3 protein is CASSLAGTSRHNEQFF. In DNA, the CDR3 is TGCGCCAGCAGCTTGGCCGGGACTAGCAGACACAATGAGCAGTTCTTC.

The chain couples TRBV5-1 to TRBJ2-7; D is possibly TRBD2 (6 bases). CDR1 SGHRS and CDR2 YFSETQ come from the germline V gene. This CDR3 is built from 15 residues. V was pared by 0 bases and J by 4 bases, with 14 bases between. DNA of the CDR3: TGCGCCAGCAGCTTGGGTCTACTAGCAGATTACGAGCAGTACTTC. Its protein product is CASSLGLLADYEQYF.

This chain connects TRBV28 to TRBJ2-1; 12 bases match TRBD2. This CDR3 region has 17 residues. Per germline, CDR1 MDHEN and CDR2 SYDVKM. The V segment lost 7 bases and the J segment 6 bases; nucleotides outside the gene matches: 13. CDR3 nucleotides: TGTGCCAGCACCACCCCCCTCCTAGCGGGAGGGCGCAATGAGCAGTTCTTC. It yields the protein CASTTPLLAGGRNEQFF.

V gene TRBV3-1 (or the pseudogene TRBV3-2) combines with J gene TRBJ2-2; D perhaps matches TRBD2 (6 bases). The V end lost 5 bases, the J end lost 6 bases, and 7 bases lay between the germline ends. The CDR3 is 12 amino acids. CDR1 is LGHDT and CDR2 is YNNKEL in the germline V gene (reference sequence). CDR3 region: CASSGGAGELFF. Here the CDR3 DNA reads TGTGCCAGCAGCGGCGGGGCCGGGGAGCTGTTTTTT.

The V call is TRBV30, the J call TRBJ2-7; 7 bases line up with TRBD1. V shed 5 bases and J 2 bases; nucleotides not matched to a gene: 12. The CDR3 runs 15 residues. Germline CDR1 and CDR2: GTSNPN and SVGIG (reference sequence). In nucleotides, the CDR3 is TGTGCCTGGGATTTCACAGGGGCCAGCACCTACGAGCAGTACTTC. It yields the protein CAWDFTGASTYEQYF.

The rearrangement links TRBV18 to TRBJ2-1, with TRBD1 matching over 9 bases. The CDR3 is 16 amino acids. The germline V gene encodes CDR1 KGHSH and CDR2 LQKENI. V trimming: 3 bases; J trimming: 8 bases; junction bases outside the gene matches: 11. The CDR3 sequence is CASSPVLGQGNHEQFF. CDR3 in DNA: TGTGCCAGCTCACCGGTTTTGGGACAGGGCAACCATGAGCAGTTCTTC. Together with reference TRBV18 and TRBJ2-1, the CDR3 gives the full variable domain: NAGVMQNPRHLVRRRGQEARLRCSPMKGHSHVYWYRQLPEEGLKFMVYLQKENIIDESGMPKERFSAEFPKEGPSILRIQQVVRGDSAAYFCASSPVLGQGNHEQFFGPGTRLTVL.

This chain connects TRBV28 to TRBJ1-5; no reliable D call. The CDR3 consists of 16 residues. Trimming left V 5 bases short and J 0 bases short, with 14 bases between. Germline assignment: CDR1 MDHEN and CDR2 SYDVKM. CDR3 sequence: CASSAARVYSNQPQHF. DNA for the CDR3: TGTGCCAGCAGTGCCGCCCGGGTATATAGCAATCAGCCCCAGCATTTT.

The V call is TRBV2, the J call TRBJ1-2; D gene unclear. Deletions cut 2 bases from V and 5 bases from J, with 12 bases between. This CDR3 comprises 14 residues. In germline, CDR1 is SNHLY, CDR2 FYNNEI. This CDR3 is CASSEWSGAYGYTF. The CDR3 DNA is TGTGCCAGCAGTGAATGGTCCGGTGCTTATGGCTACACCTTC.

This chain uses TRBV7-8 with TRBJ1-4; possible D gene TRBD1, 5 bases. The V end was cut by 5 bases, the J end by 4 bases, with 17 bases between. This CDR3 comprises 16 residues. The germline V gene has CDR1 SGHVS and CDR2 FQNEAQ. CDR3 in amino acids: CASSVVGGGLNEKLFF. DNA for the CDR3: TGTGCCAGCAGCGTAGTGGGGGGGGGTCTTAATGAAAAACTGTTTTTT.

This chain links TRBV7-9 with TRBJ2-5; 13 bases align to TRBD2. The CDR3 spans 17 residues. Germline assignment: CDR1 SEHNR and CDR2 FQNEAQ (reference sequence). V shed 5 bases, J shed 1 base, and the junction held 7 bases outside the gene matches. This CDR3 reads CASSRVTSGRPQETQYF. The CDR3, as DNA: TGTGCCAGCAGCCGCGTGACTAGCGGGAGGCCCCAAGAGACCCAGTACTTC. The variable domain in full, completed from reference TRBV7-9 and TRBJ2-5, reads DTGVSQNPRHKITKRGQNVTFRCDPISEHNRLYWYRQTLGQGPEFLTYFQNEAQLEKSRLLSDRFSAERPKGSFSTLEIQRTEQGDSAMYLCASSRVTSGRPQETQYFGPGTRLLVL.

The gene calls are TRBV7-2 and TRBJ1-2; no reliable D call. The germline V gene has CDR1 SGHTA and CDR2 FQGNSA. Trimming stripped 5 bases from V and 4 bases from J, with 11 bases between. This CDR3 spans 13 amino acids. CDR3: CASSTRGSYGYTF. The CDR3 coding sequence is TGTGCCAGCAGCACGAGAGGCAGCTATGGCTACACCTTC.

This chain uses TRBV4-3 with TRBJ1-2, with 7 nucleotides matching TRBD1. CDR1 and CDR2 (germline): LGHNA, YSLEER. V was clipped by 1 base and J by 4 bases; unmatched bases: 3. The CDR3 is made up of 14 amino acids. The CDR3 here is CASSQGTGAYGYTF. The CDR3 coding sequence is TGCGCCAGCAGCCAAGGGACAGGAGCCTATGGCTACACCTTC.

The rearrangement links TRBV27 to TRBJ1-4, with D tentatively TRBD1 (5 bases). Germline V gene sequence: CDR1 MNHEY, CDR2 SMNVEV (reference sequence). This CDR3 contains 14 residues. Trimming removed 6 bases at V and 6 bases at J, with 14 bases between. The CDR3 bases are TGTGCCAGCAGGGCGTTGGGGGGGGATGAAAAACTGTTTTTT. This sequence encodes CASRALGGDEKLFF. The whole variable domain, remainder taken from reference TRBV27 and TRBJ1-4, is EAQVTQNPRYLITVTGKKLTVTCSQNMNHEYMSWYRQDPGLGLRQIYYSMNVEVTDKGDVPEGYKVSRKEKRNFPLILESPSPNQTSLYFCASRALGGDEKLFFGSGTQLSVL.

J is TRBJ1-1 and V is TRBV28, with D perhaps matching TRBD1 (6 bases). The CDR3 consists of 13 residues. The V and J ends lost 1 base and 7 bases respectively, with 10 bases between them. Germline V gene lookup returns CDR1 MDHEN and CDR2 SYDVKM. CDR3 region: CASSLSSRGEAFF. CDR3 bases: TGTGCCAGCAGTTTATCTTCCAGGGGTGAAGCTTTCTTT.

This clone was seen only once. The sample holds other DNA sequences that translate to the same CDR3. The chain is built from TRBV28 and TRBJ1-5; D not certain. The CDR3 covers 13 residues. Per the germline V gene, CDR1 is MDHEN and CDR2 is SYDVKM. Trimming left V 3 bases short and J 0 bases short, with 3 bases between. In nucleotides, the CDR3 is TGTGCCAGCAGTTTTTATAGCAATCAGCCCCAGCATTTT. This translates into CASSFYSNQPQHF.

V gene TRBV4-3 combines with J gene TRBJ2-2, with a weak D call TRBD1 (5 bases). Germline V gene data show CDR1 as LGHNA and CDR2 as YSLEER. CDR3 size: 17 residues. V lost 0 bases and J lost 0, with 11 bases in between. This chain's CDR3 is CASSQDRDSTNTGELFF. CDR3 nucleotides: TGCGCCAGCAGCCAAGATCGCGACAGCACGAACACCGGGGAGCTGTTTTTT.

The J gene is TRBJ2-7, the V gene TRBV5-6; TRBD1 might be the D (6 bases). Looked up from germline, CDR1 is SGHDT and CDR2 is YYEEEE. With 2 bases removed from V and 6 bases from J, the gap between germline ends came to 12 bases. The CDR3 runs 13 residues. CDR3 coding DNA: TGTGCCAGCAGCTTATCCCAGGGGACCGAGCAGTACTTC. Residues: CASSLSQGTEQYF.

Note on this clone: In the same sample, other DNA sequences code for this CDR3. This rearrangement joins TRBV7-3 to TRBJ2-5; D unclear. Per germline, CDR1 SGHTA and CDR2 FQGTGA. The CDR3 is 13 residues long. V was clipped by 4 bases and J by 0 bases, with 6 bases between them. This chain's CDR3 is CASSSQYQETQYF. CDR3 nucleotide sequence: TGTGCCAGCAGCTCACAGTACCAAGAGACCCAGTACTTC.

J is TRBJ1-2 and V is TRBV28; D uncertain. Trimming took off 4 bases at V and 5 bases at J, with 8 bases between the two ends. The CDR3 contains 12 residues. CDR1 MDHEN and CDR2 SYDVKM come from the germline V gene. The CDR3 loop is CASSSGAYGYTF. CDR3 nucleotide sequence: TGTGCCAGCAGTTCCGGAGCTTATGGCTACACCTTC.

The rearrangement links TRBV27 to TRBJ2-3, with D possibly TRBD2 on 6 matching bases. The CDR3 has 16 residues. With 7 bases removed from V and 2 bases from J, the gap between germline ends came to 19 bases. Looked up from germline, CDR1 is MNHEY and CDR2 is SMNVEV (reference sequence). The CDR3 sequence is CASTPFWREYTDTQYF. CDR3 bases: TGTGCCAGCACCCCCTTTTGGAGGGAGTACACAGATACGCAGTATTTT.

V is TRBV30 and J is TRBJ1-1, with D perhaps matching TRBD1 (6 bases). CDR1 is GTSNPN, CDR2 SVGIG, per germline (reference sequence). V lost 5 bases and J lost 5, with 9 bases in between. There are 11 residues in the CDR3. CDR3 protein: CAWGGRTEAFF. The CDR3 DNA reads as TGTGCCTGGGGGGGGCGGACTGAAGCTTTCTTT.